The clone carrying this T cell receptor (beta chain) occurred many times. Investigators prepared the TCR beta libraries by applying iRepertoire HTBI primers and Arm-PCR of CDR3 regions. Each CDR3 protein is one row after TCRdb ran MiXCR on the multiplex PCR reads. The table includes roughly 500,000 distinct CDR3 sequences, 20% detected once. This record belongs to a study of regulatory T cells in long-lasting Graves disease. Background on the study: Those with persistent Graves' disease had received antithyroid drugs for over 5 years with positive TSH receptor antibodies.

Stated time point: persistent/refractory GD, antithyroid drugs over 5 years with positive TRAb. RNA extracted from PBMCs served as the sequencing template. A blood draw put nine milliliters of peripheral blood into EDTA tubes. J gave up 0 bases and V 0 bases, and 5 bases lay outside the gene matches. CDR1 is MNHEY and CDR2 is SVGEGT in the germline V gene. The CDR3 consists of 16 residues. The gene calls are TRBV6-2 or TRBV6-3 and TRBJ2-7; TRBD1 matches at 7 bases. The origin of this receptor is a female donor with Graves disease. The sequencing here drew on peripheral blood mononuclear cells (PBMCs), taken when the disease was refractory, from a patient treated with antithyroid drugs. As DNA, the CDR3 is TGTGCCAGCAGTTACTCGGGGACAGTGAGCTCCTACGAGCAGTACTTC. Translating gives CASSYSGTVSSYEQYF.